This T cell receptor beta chain was retrieved from a study of T cell changes during pregnancy in multiple sclerosis. The CDR3 sequence is 18 residues long. The V gene end was trimmed by 3 bases and the J gene end by 0 bases; junction bases not matched to a gene: 9. Germline assignment: CDR1 SNHLY and CDR2 FYNNEI. Sequenced by immunoSEQ multiplex PCR; TCRdb stores in-frame clones only, minus some. This sample has more than 25,000 clones, with roughly nine tenths found just once. This sequence originates from a female donor with multiple sclerosis, enrolled in a pregnancy study. The V call is TRBV2, the J call TRBJ1-4; 8 positions match TRBD1. Source: CD8+ T cells from peripheral blood mononuclear cells, taken before pregnancy. The CDR3 DNA reads as TGTGCCAGCAGTGAGTGGGACAGGTCCGATGCAACTAATGAAAAACTGTTTTTT. This encodes CASSEWDRSDATNEKLFF.